The T cell receptor beta chain described here comes from a study of blood T cell repertoires in COVID-19. V lost 7 bases, J lost 11 bases, and 19 bases lay in between. The CDR3 spans 13 residues. CDR1 is SGHKS and CDR2 is YYEKEE in the germline V gene (reference sequence). Profiled with immunoSEQ multiplex PCR; TCRdb holds only in-frame clones, not every one. The table shows 150,000 to 200,000 clones, with over 75% occurring only once. This receptor was taken from a human donor with acute COVID-19. The donor label of this sample is uncertain. The chain has TRBV5-5 and TRBJ2-4, with D perhaps matching TRBD2 (6 bases). Sequencing was performed on PBMCs or T cells enriched from blood (not recorded which). This CDR3 reads CASGGAGTGVQYF. CDR3 coding DNA: TGTGCCAGCGGGGGAGCAGGGACGGGGGTTCAGTACTTC.